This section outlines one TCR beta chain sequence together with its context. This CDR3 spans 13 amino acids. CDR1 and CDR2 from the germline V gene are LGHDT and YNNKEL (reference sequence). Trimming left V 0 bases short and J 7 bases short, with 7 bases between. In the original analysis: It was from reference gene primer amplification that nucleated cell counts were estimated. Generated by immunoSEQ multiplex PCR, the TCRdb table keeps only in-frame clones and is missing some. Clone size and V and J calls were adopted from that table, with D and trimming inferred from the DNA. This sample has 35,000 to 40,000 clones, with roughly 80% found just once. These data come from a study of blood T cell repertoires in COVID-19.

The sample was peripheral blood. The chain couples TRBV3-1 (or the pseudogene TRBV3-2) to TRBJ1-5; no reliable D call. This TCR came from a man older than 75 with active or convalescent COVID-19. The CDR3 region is CASSQDMGQPQHF. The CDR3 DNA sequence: TGTGCCAGCAGCCAAGATATGGGCCAGCCCCAGCATTTT.